The 18 T cell receptor beta chains below were found in one sample sequenced in a study of technical replicates of blood from a handful of donors. Libraries were prepared by immunoSEQ multiplex PCR; TCRdb keeps only in-frame clonotypes and omits some of them. The sample yields 40,000 to 55,000 clones, approximately 95% seen once. The sample was T cells isolated from PBMCs. The origin of the receptors is a human donor in good health.

V gene TRBV15 combines with J gene TRBJ1-1, with 8 bases matching TRBD1. From germline, CDR1 is LNHNV and CDR2 YYDKDF (reference sequence). Unmatched junction bases numbered 7, after V lost 5 bases and J lost 2 bases. CDR3 size: 15 residues. Here the CDR3 DNA reads TGTGCCACCAGCGGCGAAGGGACAGGAAACACTGAAGCTTTCTTT. It codes for CATSGEGTGNTEAFF. Complete variable domain (other parts from reference TRBV15 and TRBJ1-1): DAMVIQNPRYQVTQFGKPVTLSCSQTLNHNVMYWYQQKSSQAPKLLFHYYDKDFNNEADTPDNFQSRRPNTSFCFLDIRSPGLGDTAMYLCATSGEGTGNTEAFFGQGTRLTVV.

This clone was seen a single time. The chain uses TRBV6-5 and TRBJ1-2, with D perhaps matching TRBD1 (5 bases). V shed 6 bases and J shed 8 bases, with 19 bases lying between them. The CDR3 has 14 residues. In germline, CDR1 is MNHEY, CDR2 SVGAGI. DNA of the CDR3: TGTGCCAGCAGAGACCCGGGGACTGTGGGCGGCTACACCTTC. Its protein is CASRDPGTVGGYTF.

V usage is TRBV19 and J usage is TRBJ1-2; 7 nucleotides agree with TRBD1. The J segment lost 5 bases and the V segment lost 7 bases, leaving 10 bases of the junction unmatched. This CDR3 has 14 amino acids. Germline V gene lookup returns CDR1 LNHDA and CDR2 SQIVND (reference sequence). CDR3 sequence (DNA): TGTGCCAGTACATATGACAGGGAGGTTTATGGCTACACCTTC. Protein product: CASTYDREVYGYTF.

The genes are TRBV19 and TRBJ1-5, with TRBD1 matching 8 bases. Germline trimming cut 4 bases from V and 6 bases from J; bases unmatched to any gene: 2. Germline V gene sequence: CDR1 LNHDA, CDR2 SQIVND (reference sequence). There are 13 residues in the CDR3. The CDR3 here is CASSRTGGQPQHF. The DNA for the CDR3 is TGTGCCAGTAGTAGAACAGGGGGTCAGCCCCAGCATTTT. Full variable domain (outside the CDR3, taken from reference TRBV19 and TRBJ1-5): DGGITQSPKYLFRKEGQNVTLSCEQNLNHDAMYWYRQDPGQGLRLIYYSQIVNDFQKGDIAEGYSVSREKKESFPLTVTSAQKNPTAFYLCASSRTGGQPQHFGDGTRLSIL.

The genes are TRBV6-5 and TRBJ1-3; TRBD1 aligns across 7 bases. Per the germline V gene, CDR1 is MNHEY and CDR2 is SVGAGI. V shed 5 bases, J shed 4 bases, and the junction held 5 bases outside the gene matches. The CDR3 runs to 14 residues. CDR3 sequence reads: CASSAGQVGNTIYF. CDR3 sequence (DNA): TGTGCCAGCAGTGCTGGACAGGTCGGAAACACCATATATTTT.

This chain connects TRBV27 to TRBJ2-7; D remains ambiguous. CDR1 is MNHEY, CDR2 SMNVEV, per germline (reference sequence). This CDR3 has 12 amino acids. Trimming pared 5 bases from V and 0 bases from J, leaving 5 bases between. The CDR3 loop is CASSTSSYEQYF. CDR3 sequence (DNA): TGTGCCAGCAGTACCAGCTCCTACGAGCAGTACTTC.

This clone has just one count. This rearrangement joins TRBV6-5 to TRBJ2-7; TRBD1 aligns across 9 bases. Germline-derived CDR1 and CDR2 are MNHEY and SVGAGI. With 2 bases clipped from V and 3 bases from J, the junction kept 5 bases outside the gene matches. This CDR3 spans 15 amino acids. CDR3 sequence: CASSYGQGQYYEQYF. The DNA for the CDR3 is TGTGCCAGCAGTTACGGACAGGGGCAGTACTACGAGCAGTACTTC.

This sequence joins TRBV10-1 and TRBJ1-1; possibly TRBD1 for D (5 bases). The CDR3 loop spans 15 amino acids. Deletions cut 1 base from V and 5 bases from J, with 14 bases between. Germline values: CDR1 WNHNN, CDR2 SYGVQD (reference sequence). CDR3 DNA sequence: TGCGCCAGCAGTGAGTGGGAGGTCGGGGGGACTGAAGCTTTCTTT. This codes for CASSEWEVGGTEAFF.

The chain couples TRBV6-5 to TRBJ1-2, with no clear D. Trimming took off 3 bases at V and 2 bases at J, with 10 bases between the two ends. CDR1 is MNHEY and CDR2 is SVGAGI in the germline V gene. This CDR3 contains 14 residues. DNA for the CDR3: TGTGCCAGCAGTTATAACGGAGGAAACTATGGCTACACCTTC. It yields the protein CASSYNGGNYGYTF.

This clone was counted a few times. This sequence joins TRBV6-1 and TRBJ2-2; 12 bases align to TRBD2. Germline V lookup: CDR1 MNHNS, CDR2 SASEGT. The CDR3 consists of 15 residues. Germline trimming cut 2 bases from V and 6 bases from J; bases unmatched to any gene: 1. The CDR3 bases are TGTGCCAGCAGTGAACTAGCGGGAGGGCCCGGGGAGCTGTTTTTT. Encoded protein: CASSELAGGPGELFF.

The chain joins TRBV7-6 to TRBJ2-3; D remains ambiguous. V shed 0 bases and J shed 2 bases, with 6 bases lying between them. Germline V gives CDR1 SGHVS, CDR2 FNYEAQ. CDR3 length equals 14 residues. This chain's CDR3 is CASSLAGNTDTQYF. The CDR3 nucleotides are TGTGCCAGCAGCTTAGCCGGTAACACAGATACGCAGTATTTT.

The J gene is TRBJ2-7, the V gene TRBV6-1; D possibly corresponds to TRBD1 (6 bases). CDR3 length equals 12 residues. Germline V CDR1 and CDR2: MNHNS, SASEGT. V was shortened by 6 bases and J by 3 bases, with 9 bases between the two germline ends. The CDR3 DNA reads TGTGCCAGCAGGATAGGGGGCTACGAGCAGTACTTC. Translated: CASRIGGYEQYF.

Only a few counts were recorded for this clone. The chain combines TRBV5-1 with TRBJ1-2, with 7 nucleotides matching TRBD1. CDR3 length: 13 residues. The V and J ends lost 3 bases and 7 bases, in that order; junction bases with no gene match: 6. Germline-derived CDR1 and CDR2 are SGHRS and YFSETQ. CDR3 in amino acids: CASSWPDRPGYTF. The DNA of the CDR3 is TGCGCCAGCAGCTGGCCGGACAGGCCTGGCTACACCTTC.

The chain has TRBV28 and TRBJ1-2; D perhaps matches TRBD1 (5 bases). The length of the CDR3 is 15 residues. V lost 4 bases and J lost 0, with 12 bases in between. The germline V gene has CDR1 MDHEN and CDR2 SYDVKM. CDR3 loop: CASSSGFNPNYGYTF. For the CDR3, the DNA is TGTGCCAGCAGTTCAGGGTTTAATCCTAACTATGGCTACACCTTC.

The chain couples TRBV28 to TRBJ2-7; D remains unclear. The CDR3 is 14 amino acids. The germline gives CDR1 MDHEN, CDR2 SYDVKM. V was cut by 2 bases and J by 0 bases, with 8 bases left in between. CDR3: CASSLLVSSYEQYF. For the CDR3, the DNA is TGTGCCAGCAGTTTACTGGTTAGCTCCTACGAGCAGTACTTC.

The chain is built from TRBV30 and TRBJ1-1; D might be TRBD1 (5 bases). Trimming removed 2 bases at V and 7 bases at J, with 17 bases between. The germline gives CDR1 GTSNPN, CDR2 SVGIG (reference sequence). The CDR3 has 14 amino acids. The CDR3, as DNA: TGTGCCTGGAGTATTAACAGGAGGAGGGTTGAAGCTTTCTTT. Protein sequence: CAWSINRRRVEAFF.

V and J are TRBV30 and TRBJ2-7; D not resolved. V lost 0 bases and J lost 5, with 5 bases in between. CDR1 is GTSNPN, CDR2 SVGIG, per germline (reference sequence). This CDR3 contains 11 residues. CDR3 in DNA: TGTGCCTGGAGTGTACCTAACGAGCAGTACTTC. Its protein is CAWSVPNEQYF.

The genes are TRBV29-1 and TRBJ2-3, with 7 bases matching TRBD2. Trimming at V came to 0 bases and at J to 4 bases, leaving 7 bases not matched to a gene. Per the germline V gene, CDR1 is SQVTM and CDR2 is ANQGSEA. There are 15 residues in the CDR3. The CDR3 sequence is CSVEDLRTSADTQYF. In DNA, the CDR3 is TGCAGCGTTGAAGATCTTAGGACTAGTGCAGATACGCAGTATTTT.